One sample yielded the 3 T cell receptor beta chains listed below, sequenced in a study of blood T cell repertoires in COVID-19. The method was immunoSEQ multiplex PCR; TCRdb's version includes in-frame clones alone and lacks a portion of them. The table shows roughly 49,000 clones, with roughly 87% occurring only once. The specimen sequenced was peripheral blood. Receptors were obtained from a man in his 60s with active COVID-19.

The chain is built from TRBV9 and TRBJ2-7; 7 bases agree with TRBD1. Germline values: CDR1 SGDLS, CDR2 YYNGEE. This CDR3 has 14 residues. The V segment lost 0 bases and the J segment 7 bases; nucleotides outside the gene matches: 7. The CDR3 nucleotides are TGTGCCAGCAGCGTAGGACAGGGCATTAGGGAGCAGTACTTC. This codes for CASSVGQGIREQYF. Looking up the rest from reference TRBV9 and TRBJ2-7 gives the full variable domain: DSGVTQTPKHLITATGQRVTLRCSPRSGDLSVYWYQQSLDQGLQFLIQYYNGEERAKGNILERFSAQQFPDLHSELNLSSLELGDSALYFCASSVGQGIREQYFGPGTRLTVT.

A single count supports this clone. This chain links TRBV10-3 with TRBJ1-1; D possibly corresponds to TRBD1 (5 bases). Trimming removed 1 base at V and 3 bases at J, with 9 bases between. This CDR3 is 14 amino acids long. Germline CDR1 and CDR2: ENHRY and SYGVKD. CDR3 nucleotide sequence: TGTGCCATCAGTGAGTATGGCAGGGACACTGAAGCTTTCTTT. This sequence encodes CAISEYGRDTEAFF.

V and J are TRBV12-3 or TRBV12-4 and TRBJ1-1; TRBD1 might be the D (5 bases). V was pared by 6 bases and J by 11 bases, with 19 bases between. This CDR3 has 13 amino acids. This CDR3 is CASSLEWEGSAFF. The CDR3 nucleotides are TGTGCCAGCAGCCTGGAGTGGGAGGGGTCGGCTTTCTTT.